The clone carrying this TCR beta chain was counted a few times. What it binds is unknown. This record comes from a study of CD8 T cells in ankylosing spondylitis. Findings and caveats of the study: Apparently characteristic of ankylosing spondylitis blood was a TCR beta motif (fewer than 10 highly homologous variants).

MiXCR, run by TCRdb on the 5' RACE reads, gives a single entry per CDR3 protein. The table records a few hundred thousand distinct CDR3 sequences, 10% to 15% of them present only once. Sequencing used blood, either unsorted or a sorted T cell fraction (not recorded which). This sequence was found in a male donor with ankylosing spondylitis.

CDR3 DNA sequence: TGTGCCAGCAGCTTAGTTCAACAGGGCGGCTACACCTTC. Protein sequence: CASSLVQQGGYTF. V and J are TRBV11-2 and TRBJ1-2, with D possibly matching TRBD1 (6 bases). V was shortened by 1 base and J by 8 bases, with 11 bases between the two germline ends. This CDR3 contains 13 residues. Germline-derived CDR1 and CDR2 are SGHAT and FQNNGV.